A selection of T cell receptor beta chains follows, all from one sample in a study of blood T cell repertoires in COVID-19. Method: immunoSEQ multiplex PCR; TCRdb's copy keeps in-frame clones and lacks some. The sample has under 500,000 clones, around 89% seen once. Sequencing input: peripheral blood. Source of these receptors: a woman aged 30 to 39 with acute or convalescent COVID-19. Both conserved end residues are part of each CDR3. The D gene is left open where the match is weak.

cdr3_aa: CASTKGNTIYF
cdr3_nt: TGTGCCAGTACAAAAGGAAACACCATATATTTT
d_call: .
v_call: TRBV19
j_call: TRBJ1-3
cdr3_length: 11

cdr3_aa: CASSSNSRGWDQPQHF
cdr3_nt: TGTGCCAGCAGCTCTAACTCCAGGGGTTGGGATCAGCCCCAGCATTTT
d_call: .
v_call: TRBV28
j_call: TRBJ1-5
cdr3_length: 16

cdr3_aa: CASSQILGGAYEQYF
cdr3_nt: TGCGCCAGCAGCCAAATCCTCGGGGGTGCCTACGAGCAGTACTTC
d_call: .
v_call: TRBV4-1
j_call: TRBJ2-7
cdr3_length: 15

cdr3_aa: CASSFLAGGQADTQYF
cdr3_nt: TGCGCCAGCAGCTTTTTAGCGGGGGGGCAAGCAGATACGCAGTATTTT
d_call: TRBD2
v_call: TRBV5-1
j_call: TRBJ2-3
cdr3_length: 16

cdr3_aa: CASSLGGISEAFF
cdr3_nt: TGTGCCAGCAGCTTGGGCGGGATCTCTGAAGCTTTCTTT
d_call: .
v_call: TRBV5-4
j_call: TRBJ1-1
cdr3_length: 13

cdr3_aa: CASSLGLAGEEGETQYF
cdr3_nt: TGTGCCAGCAGCTTGGGACTAGCGGGGGAAGAGGGGGAGACCCAGTACTTC
d_call: TRBD2
v_call: TRBV11-3
j_call: TRBJ2-5
cdr3_length: 17

cdr3_aa: CASSFRQGYGSPLHF
cdr3_nt: TGTGCCAGCAGCTTTCGACAGGGGTACGGTTCACCCCTCCACTTT
d_call: TRBD1
v_call: TRBV7-8
j_call: TRBJ1-6
cdr3_length: 15

cdr3_aa: CASRLTTGGSYGYTF
cdr3_nt: TGTGCCAGCAGACTCACAACAGGGGGGTCCTATGGCTACACCTTC
d_call: TRBD1
v_call: TRBV2
j_call: TRBJ1-2
cdr3_length: 15

cdr3_aa: CASSPLRGGTDTQYF
cdr3_nt: TGTGCCAGCAGTCCCTTGCGGGGGGGCACAGATACGCAGTATTTT
d_call: TRBD2
v_call: TRBV28
j_call: TRBJ2-3
cdr3_length: 15

cdr3_aa: CASSIVRGGQFF
cdr3_nt: TGTGCCAGTAGTATAGTTCGAGGGGGGCAGTTCTTC
d_call: .
v_call: TRBV19
j_call: TRBJ2-1
cdr3_length: 12

cdr3_aa: CASSLDRGLGTDTQYF
cdr3_nt: TGTGCCAGCAGCTTGGACAGGGGGCTTGGCACAGATACGCAGTATTTT
d_call: TRBD1
v_call: TRBV5-6
j_call: TRBJ2-3
cdr3_length: 16

cdr3_aa: CASSLAGGRTNTGELFF
cdr3_nt: TGTGCCAGCAGCTTGGCGGGGGGACGGACGAACACCGGGGAGCTGTTTTTT
d_call: TRBD2
v_call: TRBV5-5
j_call: TRBJ2-2
cdr3_length: 17

cdr3_aa: CAWNTIRDRRNLGTEAFF
cdr3_nt: TGTGCCTGGAATACTATCCGGGACAGGAGGAATTTGGGGACTGAAGCTTTCTTT
d_call: TRBD1
v_call: TRBV30
j_call: TRBJ1-1
cdr3_length: 18

cdr3_aa: CASSLAPTRAEAFF
cdr3_nt: TGTGCCAGCAGCTTAGCCCCCACGAGGGCTGAAGCTTTCTTT
d_call: .
v_call: TRBV7-9
j_call: TRBJ1-1
cdr3_length: 14

cdr3_aa: CASSRGGVNNEQFF
cdr3_nt: TGTGCCAGCAGCCGTGGGGGGGTGAACAATGAGCAGTTCTTC
d_call: TRBD2
v_call: TRBV3-1/TRBV3-2
j_call: TRBJ2-1
cdr3_length: 14

cdr3_aa: CASSLTREEKLFF
cdr3_nt: TGTGCCAGCTCCCTAACCAGGGAAGAAAAACTGTTTTTT
d_call: .
v_call: TRBV18
j_call: TRBJ1-4
cdr3_length: 13

cdr3_aa: CATHRGGSPPLHF
cdr3_nt: TGTGCCACGCACCGGGGGGGGTCTCCACCCCTCCACTTT
d_call: .
v_call: TRBV24-1
j_call: TRBJ1-6
cdr3_length: 13

cdr3_aa: CASSQELAADTQYF
cdr3_nt: TGTGCCAGCAGCCAAGAGCTAGCAGCAGATACGCAGTATTTT
d_call: .
v_call: TRBV3-1/TRBV3-2
j_call: TRBJ2-3
cdr3_length: 14